This TCR beta chain was captured by sequencing in a study of beta chain features in type 1 diabetes. Turning to the study itself: Patients shared similar age, gender and cell yields with healthy donors. Study-wide points: Reads derived from cDNA could over-represent cells showing high TCR expression. Equally in patients and controls, PCR might preferentially amplify shorter templates. Shortening of TCRB CDR3s, moderate but significant, appeared in all four CD4+ subsets of Type 1 diabetes patients.

Every isolated RNA sample was fully reverse transcribed, so sequencing captured expressed TCRB transcripts. The table came from immunoSEQ multiplex PCR; TCRdb's copy has only in-frame clones and leaves some out. The table includes 600,000 to 750,000 clones, 9.5% to 15% detected once. Of note for this clone: No antigen is known for it.

Germline V gene sequence: CDR1 SGDLS, CDR2 YYNGEE. This CDR3 has 16 residues. V lost 4 bases to trimming and J lost 0 bases, with 17 bases between them. The genes are TRBV9 and TRBJ2-7; tentatively, D is TRBD1 (6 bases). The origin of this receptor is a man aged 25-45 years with type 1 diabetes. Sequenced input: naive CD4+ T cells from blood. The CDR3 sequence: CASSPRGHSSSYEQYF. The CDR3, as DNA: TGTGCCAGCAGCCCACGGGGACACTCGAGCTCCTACGAGCAGTACTTC.